This paragraph reports one T cell receptor (beta chain). This clone was seen more than once but under ten times. Its cognate antigen has yet to be identified. No clone much larger than this one lies a single base away; base qualities are absent. The High Capacity cDNA Reverse Transcription Kit was used to reverse transcribe all of the isolated RNA, meaning that expressed TCRB transcripts were what got sequenced. Deep immunoSEQ sequencing was performed on naive, central memory and regulatory T cell samples, with an average of roughly 3.6 million total reads per sample. Sorted cells were lysed in RLT buffer and RNA was extracted with DNase-treated RNeasy Micro or Mini kits, depending on cell number. Each cell subset was processed on its own to prevent cross-contamination, while patient and healthy donor samples were processed together. TCRB sequences were amplified from cDNA with the immunoSEQ multiplex PCR, producing 87-bp fragments spanning the CDR3 region. Amplicons were sequenced on the Illumina HiSeq platform. The source study handled its data this way. Synthetic template baselines were used to correct PCR bias computationally, reads within Hamming distance 2 were collapsed, and singletons that could not be merged were discarded. Reads were aligned against IMGT to assign V, D and J genes, CDR3 length and insertions or deletions at six rearrangement sites. Clonotype counts were normalized to sorted cell number within each subset before computing true diversity and Gini coefficients with the tcR R package. Repertoire sharing was quantified using the overlap coefficient calculated on TCRB nucleotide sequences. As a proxy for the pre-selection repertoire, out-of-frame TCRB sequences from naive cells were analyzed. What TCRdb holds here is the immuneACCESS table cut down to in-frame rearrangements. Part of the clones is not present; checked against another copy, under half of the missing clones reflect an unresolved V gene, and the others are unexplained. The V and J calls and clone size were taken over from that table, and D and trimming were inferred from the DNA. For this sample there are under 900,000 clones; 15% to 20% appear just once. Together, the top ten hold around 0.02% of the sample.

Each donor gave one peripheral blood draw, approximately 0.11 L on average, collected into heparinised tubes. Using a panel that included CD45RO, CCR7, CD25, CD127, CD95 and CD27, naive, central memory, regulatory and stem cell-like memory CD4+ T cells were sorted on a BD FACSAria II. All sorted populations exceeded 95% purity. PBMCs were separated immediately by Lymphoprep density gradient centrifugation and were stained directly, without being cultured. So that batch effects would be minimized, each experiment stained and sorted samples in pairs, pairing one healthy donor with one patient. This entry is derived from a study of beta chain features in type 1 diabetes (dated by TCRdb to the late 2010s). Describing the broader study: Mean age, gender distribution, total cell number and subset yield did not differ between patients and healthy donors. A total of roughly 99 million sorted cells were examined across all samples, and the number of cells per subset was strongly correlated with RNA yield. The study compared the TCRB repertoires of sorted circulating CD4+ T cell subsets in recently diagnosed type 1 diabetes patients with those in matched healthy donors. Regulatory and stem cell-like memory subsets were obtained from only 8 patients and roughly 8 healthy donors, while naive and central memory subsets were obtained from all 28 donors. Results and caveats for the whole study, not just this receptor: Patients with type 1 diabetes made fewer insertions and deleted more nucleotides at VDJ recombination sites, implying thymic rearrangement abnormalities. Shorter templates might be favored by PCR, yet because patient and control samples were amplified and corrected together, any such skew would affect both groups equally. Naive, central memory and regulatory TCRB repertoires appeared to be more similar among patients than among healthy donors. Because the HLA sub-analyses included only small numbers of individuals, any influence of HLA type on TCRB rearrangement was left unresolved. Type 1 diabetes patients showed a moderate but significant shortening of TCRB CDR3 length in all four CD4+ subsets. Sequencing cDNA rather than genomic DNA could over-represent highly expressing activated cells, although activation and CD3 levels did not differ between groups.

The cysteine opens and the phenylalanine closes a CDR3 of 13 amino acids. The read is trimmed to its CDR3 DNA, 39 bases read in frame from base 1. Trimming removed 8 bases from V and 3 bases from J; the gene matches leave 5 bases unexplained. From the germline V gene, CDR1 is SQVTM and CDR2 is ANQGSEA. The rearrangement joined TRBV29-1 to TRBJ2-1; 9 central bases correspond to TRBD2. Input material: naive CD4+ T cells from blood. Per the publication, the cell subset or site label means: true naive CD4+ T cells. This clonotype was sampled from a woman between 18 and 29 years old in good health. This receptor has the CDR3 CSPKTSGYNEQFF. The DNA is TGCAGCCCAAAGACTAGCGGCTACAATGAGCAGTTCTTC.